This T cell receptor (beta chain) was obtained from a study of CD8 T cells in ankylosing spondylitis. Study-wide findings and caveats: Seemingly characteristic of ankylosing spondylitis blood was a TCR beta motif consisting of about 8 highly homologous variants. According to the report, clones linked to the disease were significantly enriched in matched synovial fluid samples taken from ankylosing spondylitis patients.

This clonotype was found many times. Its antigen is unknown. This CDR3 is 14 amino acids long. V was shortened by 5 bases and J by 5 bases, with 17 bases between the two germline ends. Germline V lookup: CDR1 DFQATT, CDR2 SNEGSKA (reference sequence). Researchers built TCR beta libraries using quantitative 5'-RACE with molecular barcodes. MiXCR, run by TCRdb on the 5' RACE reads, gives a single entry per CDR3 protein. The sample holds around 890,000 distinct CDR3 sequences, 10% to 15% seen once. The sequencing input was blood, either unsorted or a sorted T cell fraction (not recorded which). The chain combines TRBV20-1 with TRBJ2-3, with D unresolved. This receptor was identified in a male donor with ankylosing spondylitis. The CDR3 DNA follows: TGCAGTGCTGAAGGACCGATCTTGGGAGATACGCAGTATTTT. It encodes CSAEGPILGDTQYF.